This T cell receptor (beta chain) was sequenced in a study of blood T cell repertoires in COVID-19. The overall study: Samples representing acute and convalescent COVID-19 were sourced from the United States, Italy and Spain. T cells, B-cell-depleted T cells, or PBMCs provided the cDNA or gDNA that served as material.

This CDR3 is 14 amino acids long. With 8 bases removed from V and 3 bases from J, the gap between germline ends came to 16 bases. CDR1 and CDR2 (germline): MNHNY, SVGAGI (reference sequence). Per the original data handling: Estimation of nucleated cell counts relied on the amplification of reference gene primers. Clones were read by immunoSEQ multiplex PCR, and TCRdb kept only the in-frame ones, dropping some. V and J calls and clone size are copied from that table; D and trimming were computed from the DNA. The sample holds roughly 130,000 clones; around 82% are singletons and the top ten take under 15%.

The specimen sequenced was peripheral blood. This clonotype originated in a woman in her 30s who had recovered from COVID-19. The chain is built from TRBV6-6 and TRBJ2-5; the D gene is possibly TRBD1 (6 bases). In DNA form, the CDR3 reads TGTGCCAGCTCGACGACAGGCTGGGAAGAGACCCAGTACTTC. Its protein product is CASSTTGWEETQYF.